This T cell receptor beta chain was sequenced in a study of cytomegalovirus exposure and HLA in healthy donors. The CDR3 length is 16 residues. The germline V gene encodes CDR1 MGHDK and CDR2 SYGVNS. V trimming: 4 bases; J trimming: 4 bases; junction bases outside the gene matches: 6. The PCR employed 60 Vbeta primers together with 13 Jbeta primers. Repertoires were generated with immunoSEQ multiplex PCR, while TCRdb's copy carries only in-frame clones and drops some. The sample records over 25,000 clones, about 70% being singletons. Material: PBMCs. The chain recombines TRBV25-1 with TRBJ2-2, with 10 positions matching TRBD2. The receptor's source is a woman between 50 and 59 years old in good health and CMV-seronegative. The CDR3 here is CASSGAQREGTGELFF. The CDR3 DNA reads as TGTGCCAGCAGTGGGGCCCAGCGGGAGGGCACCGGGGAGCTGTTTTTT.